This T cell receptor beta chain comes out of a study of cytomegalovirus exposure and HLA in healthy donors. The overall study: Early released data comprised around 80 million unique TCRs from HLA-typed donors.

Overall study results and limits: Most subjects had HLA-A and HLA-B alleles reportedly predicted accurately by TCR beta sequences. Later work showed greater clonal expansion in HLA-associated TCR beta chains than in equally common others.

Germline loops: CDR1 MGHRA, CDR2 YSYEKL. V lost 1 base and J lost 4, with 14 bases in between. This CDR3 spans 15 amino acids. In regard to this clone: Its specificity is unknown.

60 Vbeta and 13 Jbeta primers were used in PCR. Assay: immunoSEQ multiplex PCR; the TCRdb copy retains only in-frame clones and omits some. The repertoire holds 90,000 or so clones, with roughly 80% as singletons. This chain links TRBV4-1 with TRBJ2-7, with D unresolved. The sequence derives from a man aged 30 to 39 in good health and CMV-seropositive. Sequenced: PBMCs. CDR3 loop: CASSQGVGSRYEQYF. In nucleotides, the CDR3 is TGCGCCAGCAGCCAAGGTGTCGGTTCACGGTACGAGCAGTACTTC.